A selection of T cell receptor beta chains follows, all from one sample in a study of cytomegalovirus exposure and HLA in healthy donors. The repertoire was sequenced with immunoSEQ multiplex PCR; TCRdb's copy has only in-frame clones and lacks some. Its table records about 78,000 clones. Sequencing input: PBMCs. Every receptor here comes from a female donor in good health and CMV-seropositive. The CDR3 runs from the conserved cysteine through the conserved F or W. D genes are given only for firm matches.

j_call v_call d_call cdr3_aa cdr3_nt
TRBJ2-3 TRBV29-1 - CSVAGDTQYF TGCAGCGTCGCCGGGGATACGCAGTATTTT
TRBJ2-7 TRBV27 - CASSLLGAASYEQYF TGTGCCAGCAGTTTACTGGGCGCTGCCTCCTACGAGCAGTACTTC
TRBJ1-1 TRBV6-5 - CASRNPGGGGTEAFF TGTGCCAGCAGAAACCCAGGAGGGGGGGGCACTGAAGCTTTCTTT
TRBJ2-5 TRBV29-1 - CSVQGLSETQYF TGCAGCGTGCAGGGTTTGTCAGAGACCCAGTACTTC
TRBJ1-5 TRBV19 TRBD1 CASTRSTGTDQPQHF TGTGCCAGTACCCGGTCGACAGGGACGGATCAGCCCCAGCATTTT
TRBJ1-1 TRBV10-3 - CAISESQGGEAFF TGTGCCATCAGTGAGTCTCAGGGAGGGGAAGCTTTCTTT
TRBJ1-3 TRBV7-8 - CASSTNSGNTIYF TGTGCCAGCAGCACAAACTCTGGAAACACCATATATTTT
TRBJ2-7 TRBV23-1 - CASSHGRVPEQYF TGCGCCAGCAGTCATGGCAGGGTACCCGAGCAGTACTTC
TRBJ2-2 TRBV4-2 TRBD2 CASSQDRLAGGELFF TGTGCCAGCAGCCAAGATCGACTAGCAGGCGGGGAGCTGTTTTTT
TRBJ1-5 TRBV30 - CAWNEGGQPQHF TGTGCCTGGAACGAGGGAGGTCAGCCCCAGCATTTT
TRBJ1-1 TRBV5-1 - CASTTFDSEAFF TGCGCCAGCACCACTTTCGACAGTGAAGCTTTCTTT
TRBJ2-7 TRBV30 - CAWISGDGYLEETYEQYF TGTGCCTGGATAAGTGGTGACGGATATCTAGAGGAGACCTACGAGCAGTACTTC
TRBJ2-1 TRBV29-1 TRBD1 CSGWTGGGYEQFF TGCAGCGGGTGGACAGGGGGTGGCTATGAGCAGTTCTTC
TRBJ1-2 TRBV6-1 - CASSEGTLYGYTF TGTGCCAGCAGTGAAGGGACTCTCTATGGCTACACCTTC
TRBJ2-7 TRBV6-5 TRBD1 CASTRTGEGEQYF TGTGCCAGCACCCGGACAGGGGAGGGCGAGCAGTACTTC
TRBJ2-6 TRBV18 - CASSPQGLTGANVLTF TGTGCCAGCTCACCTCAGGGGTTAACTGGGGCCAACGTCCTGACTTTC
TRBJ1-2 TRBV28 - CASSYRRGYTF TGTGCCAGCAGTTACCGGCGGGGGTACACCTTC
TRBJ2-3 TRBV29-1 TRBD2 CSVDGLAGGTDTQYF TGCAGCGTTGACGGACTAGCGGGGGGCACAGATACGCAGTATTTT
TRBJ2-7 TRBV15 - CATGTGSSYEQYF TGTGCCACGGGCACAGGGAGCTCCTACGAGCAGTACTTC
TRBJ2-1 TRBV5-1 TRBD2 CASSLASGPYNEQFF TGCGCCAGCAGCTTGGCTAGCGGTCCCTACAATGAGCAGTTCTTC
TRBJ2-7 TRBV7-9 TRBD2 CASSLGTSGRTSSYEQYF TGTGCCAGCAGCTTAGGGACTAGCGGGAGGACGAGCTCCTACGAGCAGTACTTC
TRBJ2-7 TRBV7-2 - CASSLGQVPTYEQYF TGTGCCAGCAGCTTAGGACAGGTTCCAACCTACGAGCAGTACTTC
TRBJ2-7 TRBV28 TRBD2 CASSFGLAGYKGHGEQYF TGTGCCAGCAGTTTTGGGCTAGCGGGATATAAAGGGCACGGGGAGCAGTACTTC
TRBJ1-2 TRBV4-3 TRBD1 CASHRTGEGYTF TGCGCCAGCCATAGGACAGGGGAAGGCTACACCTTC
TRBJ2-1 TRBV28 TRBD2 CASSLASGRGNEQFF TGTGCCAGCAGTTTAGCTAGCGGGAGAGGCAATGAGCAGTTCTTC
TRBJ2-2 TRBV6-1 - CASKGGTANTGELFF TGTGCCAGCAAAGGAGGGACCGCGAACACCGGGGAGCTGTTTTTT
TRBJ2-4 TRBV4-2 - CASSQDRTKNIQYF TGTGCCAGCAGCCAAGATCGTACCAAAAACATTCAGTACTTC
TRBJ2-7 TRBV7-9 - CASSPNKRGYEQYF TGTGCCAGCAGCCCTAATAAGCGCGGCTACGAGCAGTACTTC
TRBJ2-7 TRBV5-4 TRBD2 CASSLTSGAYEQYF TGTGCCAGCAGCTTGACTAGCGGGGCCTACGAGCAGTACTTC
TRBJ2-2 TRBV30 TRBD2 CAWRGSSLTGTSGSLGNTGELFF TGTGCCTGGAGAGGTTCCTCTCTGACCGGGACTAGCGGGAGTCTAGGAAACACCGGGGAGCTGTTTTTT
TRBJ2-7 TRBV6-1 - CASSGSSYEQYF TGTGCCAGCAGTGGGAGTTCCTACGAGCAGTACTTC
TRBJ1-4 TRBV6-6 TRBD1 CASSTLTGVKEKLFF TGTGCCAGCAGTACCCTGACAGGGGTGAAGGAAAAACTGTTTTTT